The following is a T cell receptor (beta chain) sequence with its context. Antigen specificity is unknown. The entry originates in a study of shared clonotypes between healthy human individuals. V lost 4 bases, J lost 5 bases, and 12 bases stayed unmatched. The CDR3 loop spans 16 amino acids. Germline loops: CDR1 SEHNR, CDR2 FQNEAQ (reference sequence). About 33,000 T cell genomes (roughly 0.2 ug DNA) went into each sorted-subset replicate. Generated by immunoSEQ multiplex PCR, the TCRdb table keeps only in-frame clones and is missing some. The repertoire holds approximately 740,000 clones, approximately 79% seen once, with 1.5% to 2% in the top ten. Findings and limits, study-wide: Represented diversity (both genetic and exposure-history) was limited by the small number of donors.

The rearrangement uses TRBV7-9 and TRBJ2-5; 8 positions match TRBD2. This receptor was identified in a woman aged 25 to 39 in good health. Sequenced sample: memory CD4+ T cells sorted from blood. Documented subset: CD45RA-negative fraction. The CDR3 bases are TGTGCCAGCAGCTCACCGATTAGCGGGATAGGCGAGACCCAGTACTTC. Translation gives CASSSPISGIGETQYF.